The T cell receptor beta chain under discussion was sequenced for a study of cytomegalovirus exposure and HLA in healthy donors. Background on the study: Counted in an early data release were 65 million to 100 million unique TCRs from HLA-typed donors. Study-level results: A few of the chains that were CMV-associated were confirmed in vitro to be specific for CMV antigens.

The CDR3 runs 17 residues. J gave up 4 bases and V 2 bases, and 6 bases lay outside the gene matches. Germline V CDR1 and CDR2: SGHTA, FQGTGA. PCR primers comprised 60 Vbeta and 13 Jbeta primers. Assay: immunoSEQ multiplex PCR; the TCRdb copy retains only in-frame clones and omits some. The sample carries some 170,000 clones, under 80% recorded once. Despite likely unrecorded immune exposures, the donors were nominally healthy at the time of sampling. In regard to this clone: The antigen remains undetermined.

Specimen: PBMCs. This sequence originates from a human donor in good health. This chain joins TRBV7-3 and TRBJ2-2, with 11 bases matching TRBD2. The CDR3 DNA is TGTGCCAGCAGCTTAGGTAGCGGGGGGGCCGGCACCGGGGAGCTGTTTTTT. Protein product: CASSLGSGGAGTGELFF.